This T cell receptor beta chain derives from a study of early stage breast cancer tumors. Tumor samples used roughly 20-50 mg of diced tissue. Measured with immunoSEQ multiplex PCR; TCRdb has only the in-frame clones, and not every one. This table holds tens of thousands of clones, roughly three fifths found once. Germline V lookup: CDR1 SGHAT, CDR2 FQDESV (reference sequence). The CDR3 has 14 residues. The V end lost 5 bases, the J end lost 5 bases, and 15 bases lay between the germline ends. The rearrangement uses TRBV11-1 and TRBJ2-5; no clear D. This TCR was recovered from a person aged 45 to 59 with breast cancer. Sequenced sample: breast tumor tissue. CDR3 DNA sequence: TGTGCCAGCAGCGCGGAGTTGCTGTCTGAGACCCAGTACTTC. As protein: CASSAELLSETQYF.